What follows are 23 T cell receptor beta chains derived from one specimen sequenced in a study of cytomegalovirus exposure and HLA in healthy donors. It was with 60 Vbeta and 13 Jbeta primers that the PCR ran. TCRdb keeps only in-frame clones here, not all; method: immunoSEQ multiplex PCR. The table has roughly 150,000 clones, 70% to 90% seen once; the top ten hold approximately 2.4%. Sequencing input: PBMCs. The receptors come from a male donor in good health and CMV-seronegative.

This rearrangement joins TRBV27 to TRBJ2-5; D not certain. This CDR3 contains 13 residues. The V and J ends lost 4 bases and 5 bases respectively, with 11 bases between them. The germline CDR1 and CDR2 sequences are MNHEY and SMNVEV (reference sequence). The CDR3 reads CASSSLDWETQYF. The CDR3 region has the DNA TGTGCCAGCAGTTCCCTTGACTGGGAGACCCAGTACTTC.

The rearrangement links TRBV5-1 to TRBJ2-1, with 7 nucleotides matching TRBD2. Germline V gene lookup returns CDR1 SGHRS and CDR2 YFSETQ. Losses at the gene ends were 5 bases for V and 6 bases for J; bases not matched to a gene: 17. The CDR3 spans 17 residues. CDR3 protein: CASRPGERDLVSNEQFF. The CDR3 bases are TGCGCCAGCAGACCCGGGGAGCGGGACCTGGTAAGCAATGAGCAGTTCTTC.

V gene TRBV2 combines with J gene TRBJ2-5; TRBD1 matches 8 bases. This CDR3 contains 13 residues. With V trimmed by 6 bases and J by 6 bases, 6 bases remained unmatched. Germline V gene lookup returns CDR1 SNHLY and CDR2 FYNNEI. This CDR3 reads CASRTTGDQTQYF. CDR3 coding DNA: TGTGCCAGCAGGACGACAGGGGATCAGACCCAGTACTTC.

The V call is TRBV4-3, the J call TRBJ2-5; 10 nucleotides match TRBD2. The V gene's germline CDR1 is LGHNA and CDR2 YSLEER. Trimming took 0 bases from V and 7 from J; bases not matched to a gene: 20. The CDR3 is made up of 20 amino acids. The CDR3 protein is CASSQEANLGASGSRGTQYF. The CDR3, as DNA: TGCGCCAGCAGCCAAGAGGCGAATTTGGGGGCTAGCGGGAGTAGGGGGACCCAGTACTTC.

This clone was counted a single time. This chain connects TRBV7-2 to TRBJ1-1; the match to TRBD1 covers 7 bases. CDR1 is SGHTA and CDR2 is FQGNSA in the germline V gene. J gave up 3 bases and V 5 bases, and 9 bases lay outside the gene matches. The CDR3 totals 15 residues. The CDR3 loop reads CASSTRTGTDTEAFF. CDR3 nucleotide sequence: TGTGCCAGCAGCACGCGGACAGGTACGGACACTGAAGCTTTCTTT.

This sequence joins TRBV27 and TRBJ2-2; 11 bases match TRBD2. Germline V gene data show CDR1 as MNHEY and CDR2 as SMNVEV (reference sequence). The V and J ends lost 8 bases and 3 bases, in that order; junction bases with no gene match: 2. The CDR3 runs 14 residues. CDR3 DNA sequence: TGTGCCAGCTTGGGACTAGCGGACACCGGGGAGCTGTTTTTT. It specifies CASLGLADTGELFF.

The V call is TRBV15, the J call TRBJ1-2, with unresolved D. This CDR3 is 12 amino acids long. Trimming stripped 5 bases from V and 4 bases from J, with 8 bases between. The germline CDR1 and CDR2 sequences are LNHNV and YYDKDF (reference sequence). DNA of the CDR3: TGTGCCACCAGCCTAGACGGCTATGGCTACACCTTC. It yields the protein CATSLDGYGYTF.

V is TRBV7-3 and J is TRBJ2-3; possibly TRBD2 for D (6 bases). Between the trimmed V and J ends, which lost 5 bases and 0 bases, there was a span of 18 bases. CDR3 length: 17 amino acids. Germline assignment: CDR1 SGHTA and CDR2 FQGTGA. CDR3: CASSPFGREPSTDTQYF. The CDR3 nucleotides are TGTGCCAGCAGCCCCTTCGGACGGGAGCCTAGCACAGATACGCAGTATTTT.

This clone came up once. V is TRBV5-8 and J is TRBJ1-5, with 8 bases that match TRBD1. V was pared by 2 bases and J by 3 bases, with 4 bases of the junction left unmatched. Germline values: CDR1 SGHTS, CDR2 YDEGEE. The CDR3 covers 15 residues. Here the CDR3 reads CASSLRDRYNQPQHF. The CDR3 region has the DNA TGTGCCAGCAGCTTAAGGGACAGGTACAATCAGCCCCAGCATTTT.

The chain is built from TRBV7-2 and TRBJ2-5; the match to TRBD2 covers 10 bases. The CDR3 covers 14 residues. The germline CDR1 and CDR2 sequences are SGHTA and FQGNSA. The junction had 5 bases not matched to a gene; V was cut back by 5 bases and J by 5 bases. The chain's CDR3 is CASSGSGGEETQYF. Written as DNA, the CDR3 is TGTGCCAGCAGCGGAAGCGGGGGGGAGGAGACCCAGTACTTC.

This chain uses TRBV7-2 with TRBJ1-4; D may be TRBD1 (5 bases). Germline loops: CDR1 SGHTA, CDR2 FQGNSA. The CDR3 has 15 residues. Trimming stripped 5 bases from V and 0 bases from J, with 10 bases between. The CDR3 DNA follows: TGTGCCAGCAGCCCGGGGGGGGCAACTAATGAAAAACTGTTTTTT. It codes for CASSPGGATNEKLFF.

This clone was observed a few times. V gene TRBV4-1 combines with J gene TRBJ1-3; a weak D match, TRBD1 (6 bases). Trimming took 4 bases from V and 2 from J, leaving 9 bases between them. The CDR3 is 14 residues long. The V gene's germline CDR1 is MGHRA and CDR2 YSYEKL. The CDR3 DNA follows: TGCGCCAGCAGCCTACGGACAGCTGGAAACACCATATATTTT. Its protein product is CASSLRTAGNTIYF.

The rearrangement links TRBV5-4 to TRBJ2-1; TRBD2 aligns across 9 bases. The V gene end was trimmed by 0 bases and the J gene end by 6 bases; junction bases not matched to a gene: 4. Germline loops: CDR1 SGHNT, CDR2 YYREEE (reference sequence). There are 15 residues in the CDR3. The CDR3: CASSLAAGGSNEQFF. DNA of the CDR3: TGTGCCAGCAGCTTGGCAGCGGGAGGCTCCAATGAGCAGTTCTTC.

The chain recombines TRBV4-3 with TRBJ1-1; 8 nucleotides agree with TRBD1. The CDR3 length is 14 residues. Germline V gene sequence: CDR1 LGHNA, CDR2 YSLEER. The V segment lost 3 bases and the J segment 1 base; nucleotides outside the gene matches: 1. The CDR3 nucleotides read TGCGCCAGCAGCCAGGGACAGGAGAACACTGAAGCTTTCTTT. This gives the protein CASSQGQENTEAFF.

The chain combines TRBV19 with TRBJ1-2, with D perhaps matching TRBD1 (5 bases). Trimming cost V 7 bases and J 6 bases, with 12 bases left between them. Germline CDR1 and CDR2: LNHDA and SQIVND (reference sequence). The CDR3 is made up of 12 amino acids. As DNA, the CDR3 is TGTGCCAGTAAGCAGGGTGGGGATGGCTACACCTTC. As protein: CASKQGGDGYTF.

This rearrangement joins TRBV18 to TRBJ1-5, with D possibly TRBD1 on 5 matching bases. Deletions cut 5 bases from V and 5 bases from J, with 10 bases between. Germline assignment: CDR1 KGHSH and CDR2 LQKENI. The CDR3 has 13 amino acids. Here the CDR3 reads CASSKDIDQPQHF. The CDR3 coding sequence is TGTGCCAGCTCAAAGGACATCGATCAGCCCCAGCATTTT.

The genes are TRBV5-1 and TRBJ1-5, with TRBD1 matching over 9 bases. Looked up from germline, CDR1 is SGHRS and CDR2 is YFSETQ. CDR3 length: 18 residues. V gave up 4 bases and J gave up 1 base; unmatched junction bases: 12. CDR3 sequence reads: CASSGRTGVTMSNQPQHF. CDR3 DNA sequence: TGCGCCAGCAGCGGACGGACAGGGGTGACTATGAGCAATCAGCCCCAGCATTTT.

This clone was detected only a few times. CDR3 bases: TGTGCCAGCAGCGGACAGAGCGGGGGGCAGACCCAGTACTTC. Translating it yields CASSGQSGGQTQYF. This chain links TRBV7-2 with TRBJ2-5; 9 nucleotides align to TRBD2. This CDR3 is 14 amino acids long. V shed 5 bases, J shed 6 bases, and the junction held 7 bases outside the gene matches. Germline CDR1 is SGHTA and CDR2 is FQGNSA. The full variable domain, its missing parts supplied by reference TRBV7-2 and TRBJ2-5, is GAGVSQSPSNKVTEKGKDVELRCDPISGHTALYWYRQSLGQGLEFLIYFQGNSAPDKSGLPSDRFSAERTGGSVSTLTIQRTQQEDSAVYLCASSGQSGGQTQYFGPGTRLLVL.

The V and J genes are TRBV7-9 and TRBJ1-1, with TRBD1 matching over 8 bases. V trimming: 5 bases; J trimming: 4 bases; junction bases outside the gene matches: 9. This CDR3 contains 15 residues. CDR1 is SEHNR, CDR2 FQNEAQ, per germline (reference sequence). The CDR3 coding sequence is TGTGCCAGCAGCCCGGACAGGGTTTGGGGCACTGAAGCTTTCTTT. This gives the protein CASSPDRVWGTEAFF.

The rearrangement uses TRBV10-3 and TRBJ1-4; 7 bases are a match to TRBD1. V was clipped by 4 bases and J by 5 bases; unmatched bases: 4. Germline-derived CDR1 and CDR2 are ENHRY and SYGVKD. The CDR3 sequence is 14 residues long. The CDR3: CAISGQGGNEKLFF. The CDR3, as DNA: TGTGCCATCAGTGGACAGGGCGGGAATGAAAAACTGTTTTTT.

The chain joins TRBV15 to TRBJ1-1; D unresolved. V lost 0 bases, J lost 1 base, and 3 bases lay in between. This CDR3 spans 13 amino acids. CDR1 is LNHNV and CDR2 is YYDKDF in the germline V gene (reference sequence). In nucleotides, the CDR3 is TGTGCCACCAGCAGAGACCAGAACACTGAAGCTTTCTTT. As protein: CATSRDQNTEAFF.

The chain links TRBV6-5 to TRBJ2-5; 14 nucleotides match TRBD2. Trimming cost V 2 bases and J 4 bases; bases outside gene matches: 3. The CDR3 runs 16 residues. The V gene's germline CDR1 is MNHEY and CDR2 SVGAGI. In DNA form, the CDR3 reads TGTGCCAGCAGTTACGGGACTAGCGGGAGTGGAGAGACCCAGTACTTC. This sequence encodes CASSYGTSGSGETQYF.

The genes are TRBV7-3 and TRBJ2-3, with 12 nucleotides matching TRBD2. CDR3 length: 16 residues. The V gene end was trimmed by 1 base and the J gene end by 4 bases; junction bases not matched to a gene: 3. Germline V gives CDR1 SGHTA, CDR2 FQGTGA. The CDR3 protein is CASSLKGTSGSDTQYF. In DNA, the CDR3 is TGTGCCAGCAGCTTAAAAGGGACTAGCGGGTCAGATACGCAGTATTTT.